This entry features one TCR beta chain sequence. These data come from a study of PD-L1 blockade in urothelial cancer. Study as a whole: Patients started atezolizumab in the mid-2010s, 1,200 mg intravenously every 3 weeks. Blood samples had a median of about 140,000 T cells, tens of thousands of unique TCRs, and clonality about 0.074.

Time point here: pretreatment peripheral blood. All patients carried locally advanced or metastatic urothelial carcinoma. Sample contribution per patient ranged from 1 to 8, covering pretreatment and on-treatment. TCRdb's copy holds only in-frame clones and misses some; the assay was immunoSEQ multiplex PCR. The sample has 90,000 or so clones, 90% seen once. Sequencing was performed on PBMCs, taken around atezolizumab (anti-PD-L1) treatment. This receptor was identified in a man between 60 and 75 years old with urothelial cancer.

CDR3 loop: CASSISGHSNQPQHF. CDR3 DNA: TGTGCCAGTAGTATTAGCGGTCATAGCAATCAGCCCCAGCATTTT. The chain carries TRBV19 and TRBJ1-5; no firm D call. The V end was cut by 3 bases, the J end by 0 bases, with 9 bases between. The CDR3 covers 15 residues. Germline V gene sequence: CDR1 LNHDA, CDR2 SQIVND (reference sequence).